A selection of T cell receptor beta chains follows, all from one sample in a study of neurological immune-mediated disorders. TCRdb re-called the 5' RACE reads through MiXCR, storing one row per CDR3 protein. The sample shows 20,000 to 30,000 distinct CDR3 sequences, more than 2% of them seen only once. The sequenced material came from PBMCs. Receptor source: a woman between 45 and 60 years old with multiple sclerosis. The conserved cysteine and the conserved F or W are not part of the CDR3 here. The D gene is left open where the match is weak.

V gene | D gene | CDR3 protein
TRBV20-1 | TRBD2 | SARAGLAGADTQY
TRBV11-2 | NA | ASSRGRGGTGELF
TRBV5-1 | TRBD1 | ASSSSGTGTGDTQY
TRBV10-3 | NA | AISESNYEQY
TRBV27 | TRBD1 | ASRGQGWQY
TRBV20-1 | NA | SARDPRTAVNTEAF
TRBV7-2 | NA | ASYKDTLEEAF
TRBV4-3 | NA | ASRQDLSRGLDNSPLN
TRBV20-1 | NA | SARSGGGQPQH
TRBV12-3/TRBV12-4 | TRBD1 | ASMRGQGWGYT
TRBV7-9 | TRBD1 | ASSFGQGTEKLF
TRBV10-3 | TRBD2 | AISLAGGTDTQY
TRBV2 | TRBD1 | ASSGGTAQETQY
TRBV12-5 | NA | ASGLTGGQETQY
TRBV7-9 | NA | ASSFSESGANVLT
TRBV7-2 | NA | ASLRTPETQY
TRBV5-1 | TRBD1 | ASSFQGGYTEAF
TRBV28 | TRBD1 | ATDRGREQY
TRBV28 | NA | ASSFPALGEPQH
TRBV7-7 | NA | ASSLAGDQETQY
TRBV20-1 | NA | SAADSLNTEAF
TRBV6-5 | TRBD2 | ASRTSGISIGELF
TRBV24-1 | TRBD2 | ATSDLGSGRADEQF
TRBV14 | TRBD1 | ASSRQGSYEQY
TRBV5-1 | NA | ASSTTKGEKLF
TRBV5-1 | TRBD1 | ASSTDRGSYNEQF
TRBV5-1 | NA | ASSRSGTYEQY
TRBV20-1 | TRBD1 | SARGIPGQGWDGYT
TRBV4-2 | TRBD2 | ASSQLLAGVYEQY
TRBV29-1 | TRBD1 | SVRQGDTIY
TRBV15 | NA | ATSRDLGYEQY
TRBV5-1 | TRBD1 | ASSGGTDEAF
TRBV29-1 | NA | SVAPGTTGEQY
TRBV20-1 | NA | SARIGALSNTDTQY
TRBV24-1 | NA | ATSSSTYEQY
TRBV6-5 | TRBD1 | ASQNRGGYGYT
TRBV5-4 | NA | ASSLDQAYGYT
TRBV6-6 | NA | ASSYYGTEAF
TRBV7-2 | NA | ASSRPTRPNYGYT
TRBV29-1 | TRBD2 | SVERERGRRTDTQY
TRBV20-1 | TRBD1 | SARTGDQPQH
TRBV12-3/TRBV12-4 | NA | ASSLAGGRTEAF
TRBV28 | NA | ASSLAGGGFEF
TRBV6-2/TRBV6-3 | NA | ASGEGYTEAF
TRBV12-3/TRBV12-4 | NA | ASSPETYGYT
TRBV20-1 | NA | SARGVDGYT
TRBV25-1 | NA | ASSKRVGGPRETEAF
TRBV9 | NA | ASSLGANNEQF
TRBV4-3 | NA | ASSLKTGQPQH